The T cell receptor (beta chain) described here comes from a study of shared clonotypes between healthy human individuals. Overall study: The donor group consisted of a couple of women and three men, aged 18 to 49. Findings and caveats of the study: In this cohort, only blood was sampled, and tissue repertoires likely differ.

A word on this clone: Its target is not known.

V was trimmed by 5 bases and J by 6 bases, leaving 19 bases between them. CDR3 size: 15 residues. CDR1 and CDR2 from the germline V gene are LNHNV and YYDKDF (reference sequence). Only CD45RO-negative cells positively selected for CCR7 counted as naive CD8 cells, so terminally differentiated effector memory CD45RA+ cells were excluded. Produced via immunoSEQ multiplex PCR; TCRdb's table is partial and in-frame only. The sample shows about 2.1 million clones, about 94% of them seen only once. The receptor was derived from a man aged 18 to 29 in good health. Some clones in this sample may be carry-over from other donors' samples. V is TRBV15 and J is TRBJ1-1, with TRBD1 as a possible D gene (6 bases). Sequenced input: naive CD8+ T cells from PBMCs. CDR3 amino acids: CATSDAQGFRAEAFF. In nucleotides, the CDR3 is TGTGCCACCAGCGATGCCCAGGGGTTTAGGGCTGAAGCTTTCTTT.